A single T cell receptor beta chain is shown here with its context. This CDR3 is 13 amino acids long. The V gene lost 3 bases and the J gene lost 2 bases, with 8 bases spanning the gap. Germline V CDR1 and CDR2: SGHNT, YYREEE (reference sequence). This sample stems from a study of shared T cell receptors in the human thymus. Data came from immunoSEQ multiplex PCR; TCRdb stores just in-frame clones and leaves some out. The data hold approximately 580,000 clones, with around 78% observed a single time. These same records also appear under a second study, on human thymus T cells. In that study: Serving as donors were healthy Finnish infants, each of whom was having open corrective surgery for congenital heart defects. Thymic samples were excised during corrective heart operations. Related work showed strongly overlapping thymic repertoires across unrelated individuals.

The receptor was isolated from a boy in the first two years of life with a congenital heart defect. V is TRBV5-4 and J is TRBJ2-5; D ambiguous. What was sequenced was thymocytes. CDR3 bases: TGTGCCAGCAGCTCGTGGCAACAAGAGACCCAGTACTTC. This sequence encodes CASSSWQQETQYF.